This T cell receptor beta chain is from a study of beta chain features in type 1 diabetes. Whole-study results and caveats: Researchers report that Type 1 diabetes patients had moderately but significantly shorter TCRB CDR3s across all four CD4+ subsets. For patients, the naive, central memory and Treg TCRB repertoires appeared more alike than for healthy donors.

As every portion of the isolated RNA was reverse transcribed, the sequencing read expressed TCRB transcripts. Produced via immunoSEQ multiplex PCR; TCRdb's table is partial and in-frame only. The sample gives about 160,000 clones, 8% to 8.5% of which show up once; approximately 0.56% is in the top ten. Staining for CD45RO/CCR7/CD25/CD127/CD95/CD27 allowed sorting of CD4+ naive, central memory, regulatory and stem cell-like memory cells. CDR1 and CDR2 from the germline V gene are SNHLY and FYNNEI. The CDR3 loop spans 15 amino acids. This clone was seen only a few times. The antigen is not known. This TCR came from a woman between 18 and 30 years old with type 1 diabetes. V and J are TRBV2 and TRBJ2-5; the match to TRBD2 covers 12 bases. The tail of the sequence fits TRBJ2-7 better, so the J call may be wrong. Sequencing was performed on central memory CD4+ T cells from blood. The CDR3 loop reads CASKTTSGGEYEQYF. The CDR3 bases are TGTGCCAGCAAGACGACTAGCGGGGGAGAATACGAGCAGTACTTC.